This T cell receptor (beta chain) stems from a study of technical replicates of blood from a handful of donors (dated by TCRdb to 2017 to 2019). Regarding this clone: Its recognized antigen is unknown. Base qualities are not at hand, and no much larger clone is one base apart.

From a lookup of the germline V gene (reference sequence), CDR1 and CDR2 are SGHNT and YYREEE. The CDR3 goes from the cysteine to the phenylalanine over 13 residues. Just the 39-base CDR3 DNA is kept, in frame starting at base 1. From V the trimming removes 7 bases and from J it removes 5 bases, while the gene matches leave 8 bases of the junction unaccounted for. Receptor libraries were prepared by the immunoSEQ multiplex PCR assay. The clones in this table, taken by TCRdb from immuneACCESS, are in-frame only. Not every clone is retained; where verified, under half of the shortfall comes from an unresolved V gene, and the cause of the rest is unknown. Present in this sample are about 70,000 clones, approximately 94% of which were seen just once. The top ten clonotypes cover over 0.35% of the sample.

This receptor chain uses TRBV5-4 and TRBJ1-2; TRBD1 agrees with 7 junctional bases. The sequenced sample consisted of T cells isolated from PBMCs. This receptor was identified in a human donor in good health. The CDR3 loop reads CASGIQGVYGYTF. The nucleotides read TGTGCCAGCGGGATCCAGGGGGTTTATGGCTACACCTTC.